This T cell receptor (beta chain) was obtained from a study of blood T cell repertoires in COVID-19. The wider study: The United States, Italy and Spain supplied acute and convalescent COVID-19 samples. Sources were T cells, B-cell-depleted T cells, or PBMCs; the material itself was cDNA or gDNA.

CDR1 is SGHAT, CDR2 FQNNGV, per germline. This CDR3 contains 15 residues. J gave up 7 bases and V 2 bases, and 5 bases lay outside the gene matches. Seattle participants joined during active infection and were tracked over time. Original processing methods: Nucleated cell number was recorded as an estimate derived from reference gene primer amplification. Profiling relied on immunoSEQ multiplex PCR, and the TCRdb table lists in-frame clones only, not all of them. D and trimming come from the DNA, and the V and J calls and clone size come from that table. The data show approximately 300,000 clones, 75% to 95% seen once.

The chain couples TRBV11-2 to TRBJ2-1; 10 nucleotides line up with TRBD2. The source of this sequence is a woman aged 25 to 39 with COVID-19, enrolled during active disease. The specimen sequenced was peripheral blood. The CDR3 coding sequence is TGTGCCAGCAGCTTATTGGCTAGCGGGAGTAATGAGCAGTTCTTC. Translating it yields CASSLLASGSNEQFF.